This entry describes one TCR beta chain. The antigen it binds to is not known. It has no much larger one-base neighbor in the sample; base qualities were not kept. In the prospective study, participants were about 18 to 100 years old, resided in approximately 25 geographic areas of the United States, and were enrolled through a virtual design. In the prospective study, cohorts were assigned on the basis of participant-reported clinical history obtained from a screening survey and a study questionnaire. For ImmuneRACE Cohort 3, a participant was defined as recovered based on two consecutive negative NP/OP PCR tests, clearance by a healthcare professional, or resolution of symptoms. Each participant in the prospective study had whole blood, serum and a nasopharyngeal or oropharyngeal swab collected by mobile phlebotomists. Over a roughly 2-month period, participants in the prospective study had the option of providing additional blood draws and questionnaires. Blood samples from the prospective study were shipped frozen or at room temperature prior to DNA extraction.

TCRbeta CDR3 regions were amplified from genomic DNA by means of the immunoSEQ Assay, a bias-controlled multiplex PCR. For the original study's pipeline: The number of nucleated cells in each sample was estimated from the amplification of reference gene primers within the assay. To quantify the absolute abundance of each unique TCRbeta CDR3 rearrangement, sequence reads were collapsed and filtered. Productive Simpson clonality was computed per sample as the square root of Simpson's diversity index over productive rearrangements. TCRdb retrieved this table from immuneACCESS and kept in-frame rearrangements only. Not all clones are present; in checked studies, unresolved V genes account for under half, and no reason is known for the remainder. Clone size and the V and J calls come from that table; the DNA yielded D and trimming. Within this sample are some 200,000 clones, with about nine tenths of them counted one time only. The ten largest clonotypes hold approximately 2% of the sample.

This entry comes from a study of blood T cell repertoires in COVID-19 (dated by TCRdb to about 2020). About the investigation overall: Collaborator samples came from the United States, Italy and Spain and covered acute and convalescent phases of COVID-19. The samples were drawn from the first 160 participants of the ongoing ImmuneRACE study and from 1,254 subjects provided by 6 global collaborators. HLA class I and class II types, where available, came from metadata supplied by the sample provider rather than from assay-based typing. The prospective study material was composed of cDNA or gDNA derived from T cells, B-cell-depleted T cells, or PBMCs. The repertoires were released in a freely available public database intended as a resource for research on the immune response to SARS-CoV-2. Nearly every sample came with metadata listing a de-identified subject ID, COVID-19 status, age in years and sex. The dataset comprised deeply sampled blood TCRbeta repertoires from subjects exposed to, actively infected with, or recovered from COVID-19. Beyond this particular receptor, the publication reports: The quantity of clinical and demographic metadata differed by source and by participant and was supplied without curation.

Sequencing was performed on PBMCs or T cells enriched from blood (not recorded which). The TCR was taken from a woman in her thirties who had recovered from COVID-19.

The CDR3 has the sequence CASSLGGSSGQPQHF. The DNA sequence is as follows: TGCGCCAGCAGCTTAGGCGGTTCCTCCGGTCAGCCCCAGCATTTT. The chain is made from TRBV5-1 and TRBJ1-5, with the D segment identity uncertain. Reading from cysteine to phenylalanine, the CDR3 counts 15 amino acids. Kept here is only the CDR3 DNA, which spans 45 bases and is read in frame from base 1. The CDR1 and CDR2 encoded by the germline V gene are SGHRS and YFSETQ. V was cut back by 2 bases and J by 6 bases, leaving a gap of 15 bases between them. Supplemented by the reference TRBV5-1 and TRBJ1-5 proteins around the CDR3, the complete variable domain is KAGVTQTPRYLIKTRGQQVTLSCSPISGHRSVSWYQQTPGQGLQFLFEYFSETQRNKGNFPGRFSGRQFSNSRSEMNVSTLELGDSALYLCASSLGGSSGQPQHFGDGTRLSIL.